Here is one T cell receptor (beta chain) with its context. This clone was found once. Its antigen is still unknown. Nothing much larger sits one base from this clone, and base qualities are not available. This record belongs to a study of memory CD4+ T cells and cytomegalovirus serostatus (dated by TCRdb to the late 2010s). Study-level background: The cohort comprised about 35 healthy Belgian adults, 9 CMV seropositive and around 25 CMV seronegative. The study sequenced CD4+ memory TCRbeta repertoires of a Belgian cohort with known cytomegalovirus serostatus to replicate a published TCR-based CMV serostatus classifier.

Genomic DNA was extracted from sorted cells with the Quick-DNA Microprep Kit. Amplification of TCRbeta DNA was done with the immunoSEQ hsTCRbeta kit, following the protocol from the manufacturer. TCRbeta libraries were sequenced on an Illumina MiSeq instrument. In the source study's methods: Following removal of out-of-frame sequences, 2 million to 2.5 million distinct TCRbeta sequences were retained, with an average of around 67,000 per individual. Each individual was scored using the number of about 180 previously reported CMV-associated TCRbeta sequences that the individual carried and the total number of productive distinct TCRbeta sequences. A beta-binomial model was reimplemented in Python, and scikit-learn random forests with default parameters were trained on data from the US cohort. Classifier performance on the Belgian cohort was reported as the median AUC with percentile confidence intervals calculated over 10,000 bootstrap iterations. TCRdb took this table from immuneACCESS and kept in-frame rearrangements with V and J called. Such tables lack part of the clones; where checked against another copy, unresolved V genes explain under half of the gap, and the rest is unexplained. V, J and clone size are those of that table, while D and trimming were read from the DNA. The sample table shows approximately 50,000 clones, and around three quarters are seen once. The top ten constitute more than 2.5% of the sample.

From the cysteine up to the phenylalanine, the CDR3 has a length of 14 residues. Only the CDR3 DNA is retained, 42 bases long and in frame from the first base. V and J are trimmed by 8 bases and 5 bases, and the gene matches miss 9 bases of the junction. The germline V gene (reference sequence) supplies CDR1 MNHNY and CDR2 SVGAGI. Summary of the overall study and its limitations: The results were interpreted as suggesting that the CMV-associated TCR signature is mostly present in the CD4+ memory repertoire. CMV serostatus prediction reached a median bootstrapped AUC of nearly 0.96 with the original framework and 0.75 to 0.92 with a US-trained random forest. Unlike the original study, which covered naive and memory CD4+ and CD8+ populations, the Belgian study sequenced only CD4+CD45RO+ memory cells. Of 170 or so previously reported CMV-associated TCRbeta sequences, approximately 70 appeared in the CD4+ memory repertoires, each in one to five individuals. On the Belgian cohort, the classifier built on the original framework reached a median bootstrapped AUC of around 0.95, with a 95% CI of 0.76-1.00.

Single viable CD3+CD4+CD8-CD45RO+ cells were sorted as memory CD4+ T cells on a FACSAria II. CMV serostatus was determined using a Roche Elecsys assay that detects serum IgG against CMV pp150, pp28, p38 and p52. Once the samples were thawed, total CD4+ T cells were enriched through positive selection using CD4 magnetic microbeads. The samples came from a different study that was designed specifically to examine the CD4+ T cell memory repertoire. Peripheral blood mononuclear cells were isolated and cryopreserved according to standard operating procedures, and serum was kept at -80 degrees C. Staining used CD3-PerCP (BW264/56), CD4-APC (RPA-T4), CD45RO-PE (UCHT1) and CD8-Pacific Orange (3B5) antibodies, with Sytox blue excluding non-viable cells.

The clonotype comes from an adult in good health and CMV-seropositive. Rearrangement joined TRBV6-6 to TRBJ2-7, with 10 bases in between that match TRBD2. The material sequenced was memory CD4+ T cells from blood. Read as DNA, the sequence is TGTGCCAGCGGCCATCTAGCGGGAGCCAACGAGCAGTACTTC. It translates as CASGHLAGANEQYF.